This T cell receptor (beta chain) was observed in a study of shared T cell receptors in the human thymus (dated by TCRdb to the early 2020s). At the level of the whole study: The study examined how the human thymus generates shared, self-reactive T-cell receptor alpha chains.

In the case of this clone: Its antigen has not been determined. There are no base qualities to consult, and no much larger clone falls within one base.

The library relied on the immunoSEQ multiplex PCR assay. Held by TCRdb, this immuneACCESS table contains in-frame sequences only and omits some clones. Under half of the omission traces to an unresolved V gene where checked; the cause of the rest is unknown. This sample holds hundreds of thousands of clones; around 87% were observed only once. The leading ten clones occupy approximately 0.01% of the sample. The junction shows trimming of 0 bases on V and 2 bases on J, and the gene matches do not reach 3 bases of it. CDR1 LGHNA and CDR2 YSLEER are derived from the germline V gene. Taken from cysteine to phenylalanine, the CDR3 has 17 residues. The entry retains the CDR3 DNA only, 51 bases that are in frame from base 1. This same sample was also taken into another study, of human thymus T cells. According to the second study: In Finland, the donors were immunologically healthy infants who were having open corrective cardiac surgery for congenital heart defects. The thymus tissue came from surgical resects taken out during corrective cardiac surgery. V and J gene segment usage appeared biased in both thymic and peripheral blood repertoires. According to the related research, thymic TCR repertoires were highly overlapping among unrelated individuals. The study described the TCR alpha and beta repertoires in about eight infant thymus samples and four matching peripheral blood samples. Donor ages ranged from roughly 6 to 250 days, and the cohort comprised 5 to 7 male and a couple of female infants. Thymocytes were released mechanically from tissue and stored at -70 °C as pellets of about 9-32 million cells. A QIAsymphony instrument was used to extract genomic DNA from frozen cell pellets. The immunoSEQ multiplex PCR assay was used to amplify the TCRB and TCRAD loci from a standardized quantity of quality-controlled genomic DNA. Amplicons spanned the V(D)J region at a length sufficient to cover the CDR3 and identify V and J genes. Through the commercial immunoSEQ service, the amplicons were sequenced on an Illumina platform. Corrections for primer bias and sequencing errors followed previously described methods, while TCRAD and TCRB definitions were based on the IMGT database. immunoSEQ Analyzer 3.0 and VDJTools were used for repertoire analysis, which covered basic statistics, V/J segment usage, diversity estimates, rarefaction and pairwise overlap. Diversity was estimated with Chao1, ChaoE, Efron-Thisted, Shannon and inverse Simpson indices, and also on datasets down-sampled to the smallest sample. Repertoire overlap was determined by strict matching of CDR3 nucleotide sequence, V gene and J gene, and Jaccard-based multidimensional scaling clustering was applied. On average, about 800,000 unique TCRB clonotypes were obtained from thymus samples, compared with around 78,000 from blood samples.

This clonotype originated in a boy younger than two with a congenital heart defect. Donor details come from another sample of the same person, matched by shared clones. Sequencing was performed on thymocytes. Rearrangement joined TRBV4-3 to TRBJ2-7, and 14 bases in between align with TRBD2. The DNA reads as follows: TGCGCCAGCAGCCAAGAACCGACTAGCGGGAGGGCCTACGAGCAGTACTTC. It encodes CASSQEPTSGRAYEQYF.